Listed below are T cell receptor beta chains from one sample, sequenced in a study of T-cell reconstitution after alpha-beta-depleted transplantation in children. In TCRdb, the PCR reads were re-called with MiXCR into one record per CDR3 protein. The sample includes around 270,000 distinct CDR3 sequences, around 9.1% seen only once; the top ten take around 7.5%. Sequencing was performed on PBMCs, taken before TCRalphabeta/CD19-depleted stem cell transplant. These receptor sequences come from a boy under three years old with acute myeloid leukemia, due to receive a stem cell transplant. CDR3s include the opening cysteine and the closing phenylalanine or tryptophan. The D gene is left open where the match is weak. Where a row states a size, it is once, few, many or the class of an expanded clone; other rows omit it.

clone size,V gene,J gene,D gene,CDR3 DNA,CDR3 protein
many,TRBV5-4,TRBJ2-7,TRBD1,TGTGCCAGCAGTATGGACAGGGAAGTATTCTACGAGCAGTACTTC,CASSMDREVFYEQYF
many,TRBV20-1,TRBJ2-7,TRBD1,TGCAGTGCCACAGACAGGGGGCGCGAGCAGTACTTC,CSATDRGREQYF
many,TRBV6-5,TRBJ2-1,NA,TGTGCCAGCAGTTACTCGAAGGGCGGGTACCTAACCTACAATGAGCAGTTCTTC,CASSYSKGGYLTYNEQFF
many,TRBV12-3/TRBV12-4,TRBJ1-1,NA,TGTGCCAGCAGAACCGGGCAGCCCATGAACACTGAAGCTTTCTTT,CASRTGQPMNTEAFF
many,TRBV28,TRBJ2-7,NA,TGTGCCAGCAGTTTACCTACCTCCTTCTACGAGCAGTACTTC,CASSLPTSFYEQYF
NA,TRBV6-2/TRBV6-3,TRBJ1-4,NA,TGTGCCAGCAGGCCCACAGGGAGGAGTGAAAAACTGTTTTTT,CASRPTGRSEKLFF
NA,TRBV4-1,TRBJ2-2,NA,TGCGCCAGCAGCCAATCGGGAAACACCGGGGAGCTGTTTTTT,CASSQSGNTGELFF
NA,TRBV4-3,TRBJ2-7,NA,TGCGCCAGCAGCCAAGACAGGGGAGGGTTCTACGAGCAGTACTTC,CASSQDRGGFYEQYF
few,TRBV5-4,TRBJ1-2,NA,TGTGCCAGCAGCTTGGGAGTCTATGGCTACACCTTC,CASSLGVYGYTF
few,TRBV18,TRBJ2-2,TRBD1,TGTGCCAGCTCACCACCGGTCGGACAGGGCAACACCGGGGAGCTGTTTTTT,CASSPPVGQGNTGELFF
few,TRBV7-9,TRBJ2-7,NA,TGTGCCAGCAGCTTAAGGTTAGAGTTCGGCGAGCAGTACTTC,CASSLRLEFGEQYF
many,TRBV11-3,TRBJ2-1,TRBD1,TGTGCCAGCAGCTTAGAGGGACAGGCCTACAATGAGCAGTTCTTC,CASSLEGQAYNEQFF
NA,TRBV5-1,TRBJ2-5,TRBD2,TGCGCCAGCAGCTTGGCCCTACTAGCGGGAGCAGGGGAGACCCAGTACTTC,CASSLALLAGAGETQYF
NA,TRBV28,TRBJ1-1,NA,TGTACCAGCAGTCACAGGGAATTGGACACTGAAGCTTTCTTT,CTSSHRELDTEAFF
few,TRBV7-3,TRBJ2-3,NA,TGTGCCAGCAGCGACCCCCGCAGCACAGATACGCAGTATTTT,CASSDPRSTDTQYF
NA,TRBV7-2,TRBJ2-2,TRBD1,TGTGCCAGCAGCATCGACAGGGGGACGACCACCGGGGAGCTGTTTTTT,CASSIDRGTTTGELFF
NA,TRBV6-1,TRBJ2-2,NA,TGTGCCAGCAGCAGGGACCGCCCTTCCAACACCGGGGAGCTGTTTTTT,CASSRDRPSNTGELFF
many,TRBV29-1,TRBJ1-2,NA,TGCAGCGTCGAGGGGGTGATTAACTATGGCTACACCTTC,CSVEGVINYGYTF
few,TRBV29-1,TRBJ1-2,NA,TGCAGCGTCGATGAACCATACAGGGACGGCTACACCTTC,CSVDEPYRDGYTF
many,TRBV12-3/TRBV12-4,TRBJ2-7,TRBD2,TGTGCCAGCAGTTTATCCCTAGCGGGAGGTCACGAGCAGTACTTC,CASSLSLAGGHEQYF
many,TRBV7-2,TRBJ2-1,NA,TGTGCCAGCAGCTTAGGTGCCTACAATGAGCAGTTCTTC,CASSLGAYNEQFF
NA,TRBV3-1,TRBJ1-2,NA,TGTGCCAGCAGCCAAGGGGCCCAGCAGGGTCGGGGCTACACCTTC,CASSQGAQQGRGYTF
many,TRBV7-9,TRBJ2-1,NA,TGTGCCAGCAGCTCGGGTTCTAGCAATGAGCAGTTCTTC,CASSSGSSNEQFF
many,TRBV6-2/TRBV6-3,TRBJ2-5,NA,TGTGCCAGCAGTTACAGTCAGGACTCGGAGGAGACCCAGTACTTC,CASSYSQDSEETQYF
NA,TRBV5-6,TRBJ2-7,TRBD2,TGTGCCATGACCCTGGGAGCGGGGACCGAGCAGTACTTC,CAMTLGAGTEQYF
many,TRBV7-9,TRBJ2-3,NA,TGTGCCAGCAGCTCGAGTGAGTCTAGGACGCAGTATTTT,CASSSSESRTQYF
many,TRBV5-1,TRBJ2-5,TRBD1,TGCGCCAGCAGCTTGTGGGACAGAGACCAAGAGACCCAGTACTTC,CASSLWDRDQETQYF
many,TRBV4-2,TRBJ2-5,NA,TGTGCCAGCAGCCAAGATGTCCAGGACTTCTTTAAAGAGACCCAGTACTTC,CASSQDVQDFFKETQYF
many,TRBV29-1,TRBJ2-3,NA,TGCAGCGTTGAAGATCGATTCACAGATACGCAGTATTTT,CSVEDRFTDTQYF
few,TRBV10-3,TRBJ2-7,TRBD1,TGTGCCATTCTGCGTCGGGACAGGGGCTACGAGCAGTACTTC,CAILRRDRGYEQYF
many,TRBV6-4,TRBJ2-1,NA,TGTGCCAGCAGTGAAGAAGGTGGCAGGGAAAGGGCTGAGCAGTTCTTC,CASSEEGGRERAEQFF
many,TRBV10-3,TRBJ2-6,TRBD1,TGTGCCATCAGTGAAAGACAGGGGGAGATGCACGGTCCGATACCTGGGGCCAACGTCCTGACTTTC,CAISERQGEMHGPIPGANVLTF
NA,TRBV19,TRBJ2-1,TRBD2,TGTGCCAGTAGTATACTAGCGGGAGAAGGCTACAATGAGCAGTTCTTC,CASSILAGEGYNEQFF
many,TRBV5-1,TRBJ1-2,NA,TGCGCCAGCAGCTTGGACAACAGTTATGGCTACACCTTC,CASSLDNSYGYTF
many,TRBV4-3,TRBJ2-3,TRBD2,TGCGCCAGCAGCCAAGTACTAGCGGGAGGGCCAGATACGCAGTATTTT,CASSQVLAGGPDTQYF
many,TRBV29-1,TRBJ1-1,NA,TGCAGCGTTGAATCGCAGGGTGCCGAGAACACTGAAGCTTTCTTT,CSVESQGAENTEAFF
many,TRBV12-3/TRBV12-4,TRBJ2-3,TRBD2,TGTGCCAGCAGTCCGATAGCGGGGGGGCCAGATACGCAGTATTTT,CASSPIAGGPDTQYF
many,TRBV20-1,TRBJ2-4,TRBD2,TGCAGTGCTAGCACTAGCGGGAGTGCCAAAAACATTCAGTACTTC,CSASTSGSAKNIQYF
many,TRBV28,TRBJ2-7,NA,TGTGCCAGCAATGCGGGGCCATACGAGCAGTACTTC,CASNAGPYEQYF
many,TRBV20-1,TRBJ2-1,TRBD2,TGCAGTGCTAACGACGGGAGGGCCAGAAACAATGAGCAGTTCTTC,CSANDGRARNNEQFF
many,TRBV25-1,TRBJ1-3,NA,TGTGCCAGCGGCTCTGGAAACACCATATATTTT,CASGSGNTIYF
many,TRBV5-1,TRBJ2-7,TRBD1,TGCGCCAGCAGCCTAGAGACAGGGCCCTCCTACGAGCAGTACTTC,CASSLETGPSYEQYF
many,TRBV12-5,TRBJ2-1,TRBD2,TGTGCTAGTGGTTTCCCGGGGGGGTTCGGGAGCCCTTACAATGAGCAGTTCTTC,CASGFPGGFGSPYNEQFF
many,TRBV28,TRBJ2-1,NA,TGTGCCAGCAGTTTAGTCCTCCAGGATCATGAGCAGTTCTTC,CASSLVLQDHEQFF
many,TRBV4-1,TRBJ1-5,TRBD1,TGCGCCAGCAGCCAATCTAGGAACAGGGGGCACAATCAGCCCCAGCATTTT,CASSQSRNRGHNQPQHF
many,TRBV7-8,TRBJ2-2,TRBD2,TGTGCCAGCAGCTTACGGGGACTAGCGGGAACCGGGGAGCTGTTTTTT,CASSLRGLAGTGELFF
many,TRBV5-5,TRBJ2-1,NA,TGTGCCAGCAGTTCCGGGACAATTGAGCAGTTCTTC,CASSSGTIEQFF
many,TRBV7-2,TRBJ2-7,NA,TGTGCCAGCAGCTTTCGGGGCGAGCAGTACTTC,CASSFRGEQYF
many,TRBV6-5,TRBJ2-7,NA,TGTGCCAGCAGTTACGTTGCAGGGCCCTCCTACGAGCAGTACTTC,CASSYVAGPSYEQYF
many,TRBV9,TRBJ2-3,NA,TGTGCCAGCAGCGTAGGGCTTACCCTCACAGATACGCAGTATTTT,CASSVGLTLTDTQYF